This TCR beta chain is drawn from a study of cytomegalovirus exposure and HLA in healthy donors. Concerning this clone itself: The antigen is not known.

Amplification used 60 Vbeta primers and 13 Jbeta primers. TCRdb's table, derived via immunoSEQ multiplex PCR, lists solely in-frame clones and lacks some. The sample gives 110,000 to 150,000 clones, around three quarters of which show up once; over 2% is in the top ten. General study findings and limits: The authors later found TCR association rates varying by HLA locus, with DRB1 most and HLA-C fewest. Across all donors, roughly uniform sequencing depth was an assumption of the presence/absence analyses. Later analysis associated a missense DCLRE1C variant with TCR beta V- and J-gene trimming. A later analysis reported that several of the most significant clusters appeared to be linked to common viral pathogens, among them Epstein-Barr virus.

Germline V gene sequence: CDR1 MNHNS, CDR2 SASEGT. The ends lost 0 bases at V and 2 bases at J; junction bases unmatched: 5. There are 17 residues in the CDR3. The sequencing sample was made of PBMCs. The chain couples TRBV6-1 to TRBJ2-3, with 10 bases matching TRBD2. The source is a woman under 30 in good health and CMV-seropositive. The CDR3 nucleotides are TGTGCCAGCAGTGAAGCCCTAGCGGGGGCCGCCACAGATACGCAGTATTTT. Protein sequence: CASSEALAGAATDTQYF.